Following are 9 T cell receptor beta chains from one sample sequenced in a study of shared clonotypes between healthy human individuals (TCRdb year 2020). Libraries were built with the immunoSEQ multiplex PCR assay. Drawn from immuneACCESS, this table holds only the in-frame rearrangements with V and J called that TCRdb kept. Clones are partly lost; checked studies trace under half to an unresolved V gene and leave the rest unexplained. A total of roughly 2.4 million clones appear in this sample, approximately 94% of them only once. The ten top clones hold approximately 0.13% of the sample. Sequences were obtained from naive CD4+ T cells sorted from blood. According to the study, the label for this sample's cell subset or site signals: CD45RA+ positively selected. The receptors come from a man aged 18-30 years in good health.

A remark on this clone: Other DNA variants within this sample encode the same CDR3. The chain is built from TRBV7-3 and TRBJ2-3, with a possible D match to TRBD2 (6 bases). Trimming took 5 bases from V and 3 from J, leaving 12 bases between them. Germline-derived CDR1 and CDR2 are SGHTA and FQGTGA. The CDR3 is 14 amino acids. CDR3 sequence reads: CASSKAGGTDTQYF. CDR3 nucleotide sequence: TGTGCCAGCAGCAAAGCCGGGGGAACAGATACGCAGTATTTT.

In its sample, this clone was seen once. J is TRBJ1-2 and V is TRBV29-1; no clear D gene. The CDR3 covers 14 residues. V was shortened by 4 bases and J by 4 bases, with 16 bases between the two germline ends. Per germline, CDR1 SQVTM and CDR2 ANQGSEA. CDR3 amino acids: CSVAVPFGLYGYTF. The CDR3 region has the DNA TGCAGCGTTGCGGTACCGTTTGGGCTCTATGGCTACACCTTC.

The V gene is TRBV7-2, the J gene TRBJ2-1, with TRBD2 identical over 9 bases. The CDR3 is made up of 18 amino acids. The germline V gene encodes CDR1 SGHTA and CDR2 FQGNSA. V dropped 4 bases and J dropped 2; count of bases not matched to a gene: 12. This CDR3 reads CASSSPRLSGRTYNEQFF. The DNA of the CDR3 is TGTGCCAGCAGCTCCCCCCGTTTGAGCGGGAGGACCTACAATGAGCAGTTCTTC.

As DNA, the CDR3 is TGTGCCACCACGACAGGGGGAAGCAATCAGCCCCAGCATTTT. It translates to CATTTGGSNQPQHF. The genes are TRBV19 and TRBJ1-5; the match to TRBD1 covers 9 bases. CDR1 LNHDA and CDR2 SQIVND come from the germline V gene (reference sequence). The CDR3 spans 14 residues. After removal of 10 bases from V and 1 base from J, the junction contained 5 bases not matched to a gene.

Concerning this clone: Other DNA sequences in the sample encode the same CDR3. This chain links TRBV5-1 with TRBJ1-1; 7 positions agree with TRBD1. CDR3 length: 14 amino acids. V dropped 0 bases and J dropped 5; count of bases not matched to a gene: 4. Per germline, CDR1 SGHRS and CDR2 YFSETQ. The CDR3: CASSLDRGRTEAFF. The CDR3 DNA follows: TGCGCCAGCAGCTTGGACAGGGGACGTACTGAAGCTTTCTTT.

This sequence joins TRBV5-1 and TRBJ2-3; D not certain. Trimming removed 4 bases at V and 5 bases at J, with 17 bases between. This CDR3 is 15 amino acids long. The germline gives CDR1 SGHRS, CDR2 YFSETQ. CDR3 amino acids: CASSVQKTFGDTQYF. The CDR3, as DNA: TGCGCCAGCAGCGTCCAAAAAACCTTCGGAGATACGCAGTATTTT.

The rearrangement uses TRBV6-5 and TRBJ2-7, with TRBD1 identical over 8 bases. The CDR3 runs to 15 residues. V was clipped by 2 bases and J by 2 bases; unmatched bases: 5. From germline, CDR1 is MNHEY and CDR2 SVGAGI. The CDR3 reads CASSYRGQDAYEQYF. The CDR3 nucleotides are TGTGCCAGCAGTTACCGGGGACAGGACGCCTACGAGCAGTACTTC.

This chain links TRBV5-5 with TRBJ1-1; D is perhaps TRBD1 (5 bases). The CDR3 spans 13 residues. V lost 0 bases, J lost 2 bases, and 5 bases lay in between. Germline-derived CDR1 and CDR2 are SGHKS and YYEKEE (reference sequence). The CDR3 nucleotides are TGTGCCAGCAGCTTGGGGGACAACACTGAAGCTTTCTTT. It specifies CASSLGDNTEAFF.

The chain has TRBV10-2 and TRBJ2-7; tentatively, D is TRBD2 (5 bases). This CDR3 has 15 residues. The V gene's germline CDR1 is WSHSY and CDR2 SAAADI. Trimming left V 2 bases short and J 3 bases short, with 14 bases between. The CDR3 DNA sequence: TGCGCCAGCAGTGAGCCAGCCGGGAAAAGCTACGAGCAGTACTTC. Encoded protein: CASSEPAGKSYEQYF.